This T cell receptor beta chain was identified in a study of T cells in Graves' hyperthyroidism and ophthalmopathy. This clonotype was recorded many times. CDR3 length: 16 residues. The V gene end was trimmed by 6 bases and the J gene end by 0 bases; junction bases not matched to a gene: 3. Per the germline V gene, CDR1 is MNHNS and CDR2 is SASEGT. Amplified TCR beta CDR3 regions came from RNA transcripts. First-round RT-PCR targeting the TCR CDR3 was performed with the HTBI primer set. TCRdb independently ran MiXCR on the multiplex PCR reads; one entry per CDR3 protein. In the table there are under 400,000 distinct CDR3 sequences, 18% of which are singletons.

This TCR derives from a woman between 50 and 59 years old with Graves' hyperthyroidism. V and J are TRBV6-1 and TRBJ2-6, with TRBD1 matching over 9 bases. The specimen sequenced was blood. The CDR3 nucleotides are TGTGCCAGCAGCCAGACAGGGGGCTCTGGGGCCAACGTCCTGACTTTC. Amino acid sequence: CASSQTGGSGANVLTF.